This T cell receptor (beta chain) was observed in a study of control samples from healthy donors and cancer patients (dated by TCRdb to 2019 to 2021). To prepare the library, the immunoSEQ multiplex PCR assay was applied. Not all clones reach the TCRdb copy of this immuneACCESS table, which keeps in-frame sequences only. Checked studies attribute under half of the gap to unresolved V genes and leave the rest unexplained. The sample table holds roughly 150,000 clones, of which approximately 93% were seen once. The leading ten clones occupy under 7% of the sample. To note about this clone: Its antigen is not yet known. No base quality values were provided; no much bigger clone lies one nucleotide off.

From its cysteine to its phenylalanine, the CDR3 spans 13 amino acids. Just CDR3 DNA is preserved here, 39 bases in frame from base 1. CDR1 and CDR2 (SNHLY, FYNNEI) derive from the germline V gene. V and J are truncated by 5 bases and 10 bases respectively, leaving an intervening sequence of 15 bases. Sequenced material: blood. The clonotype was recovered from a man younger than 30 in good health. The chain is encoded by TRBV2 joined to TRBJ2-1, and possibly TRBD2, on 5 matching bases. The DNA sequence is TGTGCCAGCAGTCCACTAGTCGCGTGGGAGCAGTTCTTC. Translated, this gives CASSPLVAWEQFF.